These T cell receptor beta chains were read from a single sample in a study of T cell clones after liver transplantation. Data came from immunoSEQ multiplex PCR; TCRdb stores just in-frame clones and leaves some out. This sample has fewer than 65,000 clones, with less than 75% found just once. The sequences come from CD4+ T cells from blood, collected at the 22-month timepoint. These receptor sequences come from a human patient who received a liver transplant. Some T cells may trace back to the graft donor. The CDR3 runs from the conserved cysteine through the conserved F or W. The D gene is left open where the match is weak. Size values are once, few and many counts, or a class for expanded clones, and some rows have none.

d_call	clone_size	v_call	j_call	cdr3_nt	cdr3_aa
NA	NA	TRBV4-2	TRBJ1-1	TGTGCCAGCAGCCAAGATCTTTTGAACACTGAAGCTTTCTTT	CASSQDLLNTEAFF
TRBD1	few	TRBV30	TRBJ1-2	TGTGCCTGGAAGGGACAGAATTATTATGGCTACACCTTC	CAWKGQNYYGYTF
NA	many	TRBV18	TRBJ2-3	TGTGCCAGCTCACCACCGGCAACGGGGCGCACAGATACGCAGTATTTT	CASSPPATGRTDTQYF
TRBD1	NA	TRBV15	TRBJ2-7	TGTGCCACCAGCAGAGATATGCTAGGGACAGGGACATACGAGCAGTACTTC	CATSRDMLGTGTYEQYF
NA	few	TRBV2	TRBJ2-7	TGTGCCAGCAGTGGACAGTTCGGCTACGAGCAGTACTTC	CASSGQFGYEQYF
TRBD1	NA	TRBV4-1	TRBJ2-7	TGCGCCAGCAGCCAGGATCTAAAGACAGGGAAAAAGTACGAGCAGTACTTC	CASSQDLKTGKKYEQYF
NA	NA	TRBV7-2	TRBJ1-1	TGTGCCAGCAGCTTAGGAGCAGCGAACACTGAAGCTTTCTTT	CASSLGAANTEAFF
NA	NA	TRBV21-1	TRBJ1-1	TGTGCCAGCAGCAAAGCTGGGACAGGGTCGAACACTGAAGCTTTCTTT	CASSKAGTGSNTEAFF
NA	NA	TRBV6-5	TRBJ1-5	TGTGCCAGCACTCCCAGGGTAAATCAGCCCCAGCATTTT	CASTPRVNQPQHF
NA	NA	TRBV5-6	TRBJ1-2	TGTGCCAGCAGCGAACCACGGGTTAACTATGGCTACACCTTC	CASSEPRVNYGYTF
NA	few	TRBV4-2	TRBJ2-5	TGTGCCAGCAGCCAAGGGGACATAGCAGGGACCCAGTACTTC	CASSQGDIAGTQYF
NA	NA	TRBV6-5	TRBJ1-2	TGTGCCAGCTCCATCAGACAGAACTATGGCTACACCTTC	CASSIRQNYGYTF
TRBD1	few	TRBV11-2	TRBJ1-5	TGTGCCAGCAGCTACGACAGGGACCAGCCCCAGCATTTT	CASSYDRDQPQHF
NA	NA	TRBV28	TRBJ1-1	TGTGCCAGCAGTTCAACAGGGTTGGCCACTGAAGCTTTCTTT	CASSSTGLATEAFF
NA	NA	TRBV27	TRBJ1-5	TGTGCCAGCAGTTTATCCCGGCAGGACAATCAGCCCCAGCATTTT	CASSLSRQDNQPQHF
TRBD2	once	TRBV19	TRBJ2-2	TGTGCCAGTAGGTATATCACAGCGGGGGCCGTGAACACCGGGGAGCTGTTTTTT	CASRYITAGAVNTGELFF
NA	NA	TRBV7-2	TRBJ1-3	TGTGCCAGCAGTCAGGACAGCTCTGGAAACACCATATATTTT	CASSQDSSGNTIYF
NA	NA	TRBV2	TRBJ1-5	TGTGCCAGCAGTGAAGACGGACATAGCAATCAGCCCCAGCATTTT	CASSEDGHSNQPQHF
NA	NA	TRBV2	TRBJ2-2	TGTGCCAGCAGTGAAGCAATGACTGCGAACACCGGGGAGCTGTTTTTT	CASSEAMTANTGELFF
NA	NA	TRBV6-1	TRBJ1-1	TGTGCCACCAACAGGGAGGGCACTGAAGCTTTCTTT	CATNREGTEAFF
TRBD1	NA	TRBV4-2	TRBJ2-3	TGTGCCAGCAGCCAGCTGGGACAGCGAGGGGCAGATACGCAGTATTTT	CASSQLGQRGADTQYF
TRBD1	NA	TRBV28	TRBJ1-5	TGTGCCAGCGTTTCCCCAGGACAGGGAAGCAATCAGCCCCAGCATTTT	CASVSPGQGSNQPQHF
TRBD2	few	TRBV11-2	TRBJ2-7	TGTGCCAGCAGCTTGACTAGCGGGGGCCTTGGCGAGCAGTACTTC	CASSLTSGGLGEQYF
TRBD1	NA	TRBV5-4	TRBJ2-5	TGTGCCAGCAGCTTGTTTGTGACAGGGGTTCAAGAGACCCAGTACTTC	CASSLFVTGVQETQYF
NA	NA	TRBV4-1	TRBJ2-3	TGCGCCAGCAGCCAAGGATTAGCGGTTAGCACAGATACGCAGTATTTT	CASSQGLAVSTDTQYF
TRBD1	once	TRBV2	TRBJ1-2	TGTGCCAGCAGTGCGGGACAGGGGTCTTATGGCTACACCTTC	CASSAGQGSYGYTF
NA	NA	TRBV14	TRBJ2-7	TGTGCCAGCAGCCAAGCGTGGGGGGCGCGGTACGAGCAGTACTTC	CASSQAWGARYEQYF
TRBD1	few	TRBV28	TRBJ1-5	TGTGCCAGCAGGACAGGGATTAAGGGAATCAGCAATCAGCCCCAGCATTTT	CASRTGIKGISNQPQHF
NA	NA	TRBV28	TRBJ1-5	TGTGCCAGCAGTTTCTCGGGGCGCGATAGCAATCAGCCCCAGCATTTT	CASSFSGRDSNQPQHF
TRBD1	NA	TRBV7-3	TRBJ2-3	TGTGCCAGCAGCCAAGGGACAGGTCTAAGGGTCACAGATACGCAGTATTTT	CASSQGTGLRVTDTQYF
NA	many	TRBV11-2	TRBJ1-6	TGTGCCAGCAGCTTAAATGGACGGGGGGATTCACCCCTCCACTTT	CASSLNGRGDSPLHF
NA	NA	TRBV7-9	TRBJ1-4	TGTGCCAGCAGCTTCCAGGGTTTGGAAAAACTGTTTTTT	CASSFQGLEKLFF
NA	few	TRBV10-2	TRBJ1-6	TGCGCCGCCAAAGGGAATTCACCCCTCCACTTT	CAAKGNSPLHF
NA	NA	TRBV9	TRBJ1-6	TGTGCCAGCAGCGTAGGTGGTTCTTATAATTCACCCCTCCACTTT	CASSVGGSYNSPLHF
TRBD1	NA	TRBV5-1	TRBJ1-2	TGCGCCACCGCTAGTGGGGGGACAGGAGGCCTCTATGGCTACACCTTC	CATASGGTGGLYGYTF
TRBD2	NA	TRBV28	TRBJ2-7	TGTGCCAGCAGGAGACTAGCGGGGACATACGAGCAGTACTTC	CASRRLAGTYEQYF